This TCR beta chain is drawn from a study of blood T cell repertoires in COVID-19. On the study more broadly: The United States, Italy and Spain supplied acute and convalescent COVID-19 samples. T cells, B-cell-depleted T cells, or PBMCs provided the cDNA or gDNA that served as material.

Source study methods: Reference gene primer amplification gave estimated nucleated cell counts. Measured with immunoSEQ multiplex PCR; TCRdb has only the in-frame clones, and not every one. For V, J and clone size, that table is used; D and trimming come from the DNA. The table includes about 100,000 clones, roughly 83% detected once. This clonotype was obtained from a human donor in a cohort sampled during active COVID-19. The source material was peripheral blood.

As DNA, the CDR3 is TGTGCCAGCAGCTCCCCGGTTGATAGCGGGAACACCGGGGAGCTGTTTTTT. Amino acids: CASSSPVDSGNTGELFF. This chain uses TRBV11-3 with TRBJ2-2; TRBD2 might be the D (6 bases). Trimming removed 4 bases at V and 1 base at J, with 16 bases between. CDR3 length equals 17 residues. Germline-derived CDR1 and CDR2 are SGHNT and YENEEA.